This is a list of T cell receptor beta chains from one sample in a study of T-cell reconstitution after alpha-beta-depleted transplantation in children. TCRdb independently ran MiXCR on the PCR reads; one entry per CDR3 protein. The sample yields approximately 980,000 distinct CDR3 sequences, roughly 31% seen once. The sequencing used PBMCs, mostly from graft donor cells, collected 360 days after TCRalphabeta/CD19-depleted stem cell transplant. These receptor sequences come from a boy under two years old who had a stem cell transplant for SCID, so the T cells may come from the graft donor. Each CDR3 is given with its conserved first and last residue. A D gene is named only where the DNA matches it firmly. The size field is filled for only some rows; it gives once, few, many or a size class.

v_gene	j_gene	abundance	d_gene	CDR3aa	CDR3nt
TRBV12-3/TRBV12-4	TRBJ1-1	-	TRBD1	CASKPGGWTEAFF	TGTGCCAGCAAGCCAGGGGGCTGGACTGAAGCTTTCTTT
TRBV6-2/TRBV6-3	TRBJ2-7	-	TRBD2	CASTTHGLAGGLSYEQYF	TGTGCCAGCACCACCCACGGACTAGCGGGGGGCCTAAGCTACGAGCAGTACTTC
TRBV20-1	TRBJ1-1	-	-	CSARSGQSSTTEAFF	TGCAGTGCTCGAAGCGGGCAGAGTAGTACCACTGAAGCTTTCTTT
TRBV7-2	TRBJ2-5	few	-	CASSLVSETQYF	TGTGCCAGCAGCTTAGTGTCGGAGACCCAGTACTTC
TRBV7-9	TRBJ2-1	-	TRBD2	CASSLTAGGLYNEQFF	TGTGCCAGCAGCTTAACCGCGGGGGGGCTCTACAATGAGCAGTTCTTC
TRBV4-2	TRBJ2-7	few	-	CASSQDLRMVYEQYF	TGTGCCAGCAGCCAAGATTTAAGGATGGTCTACGAGCAGTACTTC
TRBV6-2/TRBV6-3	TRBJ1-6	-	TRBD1	CASSDGQGRSPLHF	TGTGCCAGCAGCGACGGACAGGGTAGATCACCCCTCCACTTT
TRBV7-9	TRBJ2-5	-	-	CASSYDSQETQYF	TGTGCCAGCAGCTACGACAGTCAAGAGACCCAGTACTTC
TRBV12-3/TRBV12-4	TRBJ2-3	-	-	CASSILRDTQYF	TGTGCCAGCAGTATCCTTCGGGATACGCAGTATTTT
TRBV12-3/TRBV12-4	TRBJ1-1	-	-	CASTVEVNTEAFF	TGTGCCAGCACCGTGGAAGTGAACACTGAAGCTTTCTTT
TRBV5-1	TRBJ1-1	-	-	CASRNGNTEAFF	TGCGCCAGCAGAAATGGGAACACTGAAGCTTTCTTT
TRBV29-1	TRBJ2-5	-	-	CSATPTGRETQYF	TGCAGCGCTACCCCTACAGGTCGGGAGACCCAGTACTTC
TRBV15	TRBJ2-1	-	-	CATSIFVLNEQFF	TGTGCCACCAGCATTTTCGTTCTTAATGAGCAGTTCTTC
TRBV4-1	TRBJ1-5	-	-	CASSQEEGVGNQPQHF	TGCGCCAGCAGCCAAGAAGAGGGGGTTGGCAATCAGCCCCAGCATTTT
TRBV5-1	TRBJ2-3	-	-	CASSPLGVRPPDTDAQYF	TGCGCCAGCAGCCCCTTGGGGGTACGACCCCCAGACACAGATGCGCAGTATTTT
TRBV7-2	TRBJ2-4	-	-	CASSSLEWVAKNIQYF	TGTGCCAGCAGCTCCCTCGAATGGGTAGCCAAAAACATTCAGTACTTC
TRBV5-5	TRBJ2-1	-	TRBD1	CASSLRDRVRDEQFF	TGTGCCAGCAGCCTCCGGGACAGGGTTCGCGATGAGCAGTTCTTC
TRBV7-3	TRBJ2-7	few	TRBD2	CASSQGLAGGDSYEQYF	TGTGCCAGCAGCCAGGGACTAGCGGGAGGAGATTCCTACGAGCAGTACTTC
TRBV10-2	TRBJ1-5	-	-	CASSESNLNQPQHF	TGCGCCAGCAGTGAGTCGAACCTAAATCAGCCCCAGCATTTT
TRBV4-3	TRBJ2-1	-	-	CASSPKWGSTYNEQFF	TGCGCCAGCAGCCCCAAGTGGGGGAGCACCTACAATGAGCAGTTCTTC
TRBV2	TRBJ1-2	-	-	CASSAGKANYGYTF	TGTGCCAGCAGTGCCGGGAAAGCTAACTATGGCTACACCTTC
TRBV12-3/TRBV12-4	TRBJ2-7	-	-	CASSFAGNEQYF	TGTGCCAGCAGCTTTGCGGGGAACGAGCAGTACTTC
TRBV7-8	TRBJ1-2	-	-	CASSPRAVGDYGYTF	TGTGCCAGCAGCCCCCGGGCCGTTGGGGACTATGGCTACACCTTC
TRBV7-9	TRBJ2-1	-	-	CASSPRTGLGSEQFF	TGTGCCAGCAGCCCACGGACTGGCCTAGGGAGTGAGCAGTTCTTC
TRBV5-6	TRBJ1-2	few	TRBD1	CASTRTGFLYGYTF	TGTGCCAGCACCCGGACAGGCTTTTTATATGGCTACACCTTC
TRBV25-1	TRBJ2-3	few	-	CASSELGTSNTDTQYF	TGTGCCAGCAGTGAATTAGGGACCAGCAACACAGATACGCAGTATTTT